This T cell receptor (beta chain) was retrieved from a study of blood T cell repertoires in COVID-19. One Seattle source followed patients from active infection through their disease course. Clones were sequenced by immunoSEQ multiplex PCR, and TCRdb holds only the in-frame ones, with some missing. The table records some 240,000 clones, roughly 85% of them present only once. The sequence derives from a woman between 70 and 85 years old with COVID-19, enrolled during active disease. Sequenced: peripheral blood.

CDR3 sequence (DNA): TGTGCCAGCAGCTTAAGAACTCAGGGGAGCGAGCAGTACTTC. This codes for CASSLRTQGSEQYF. This chain connects TRBV7-3 to TRBJ2-7; D might be TRBD1 (6 bases). Germline loops: CDR1 SGHTA, CDR2 FQGTGA. The CDR3 is 14 amino acids. V lost 1 base and J 6 bases, leaving 13 bases between the germline ends.